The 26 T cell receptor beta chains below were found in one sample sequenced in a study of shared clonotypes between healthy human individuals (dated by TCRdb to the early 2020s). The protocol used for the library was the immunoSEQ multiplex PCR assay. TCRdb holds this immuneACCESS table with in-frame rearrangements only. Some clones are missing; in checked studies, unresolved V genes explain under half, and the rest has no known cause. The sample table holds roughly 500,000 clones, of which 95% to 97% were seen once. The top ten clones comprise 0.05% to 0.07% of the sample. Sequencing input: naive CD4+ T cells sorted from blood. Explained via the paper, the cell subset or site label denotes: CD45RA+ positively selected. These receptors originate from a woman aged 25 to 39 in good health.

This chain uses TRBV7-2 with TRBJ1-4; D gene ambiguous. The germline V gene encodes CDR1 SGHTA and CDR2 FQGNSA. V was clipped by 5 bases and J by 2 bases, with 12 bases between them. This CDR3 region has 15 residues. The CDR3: CASSPRRDTNEKLFF. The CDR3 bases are TGTGCCAGCAGCCCTAGAAGGGATACTAATGAAAAACTGTTTTTT.

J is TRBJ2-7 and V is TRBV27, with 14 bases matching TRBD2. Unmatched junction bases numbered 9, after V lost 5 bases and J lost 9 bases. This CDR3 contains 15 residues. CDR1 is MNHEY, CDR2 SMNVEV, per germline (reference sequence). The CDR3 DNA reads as TGTGCCAGCAGTGGTGGGACTAGCGGGAGAAATCGGCAGTACTTC. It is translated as CASSGGTSGRNRQYF.

CDR3 amino acids: CASSPKLRGVNTQYF. The CDR3 DNA reads TGTGCCAGCAGTCCAAAGCTGAGAGGGGTAAATACGCAGTATTTT. V usage is TRBV6-5 and J usage is TRBJ2-3; D tentatively fits TRBD1 or TRBD2 (5 bases each). The germline V gene has CDR1 MNHEY and CDR2 SVGAGI. The CDR3 length is 15 residues. The germline V and J ends were trimmed by 5 bases and 7 bases, with 19 bases remaining between them.

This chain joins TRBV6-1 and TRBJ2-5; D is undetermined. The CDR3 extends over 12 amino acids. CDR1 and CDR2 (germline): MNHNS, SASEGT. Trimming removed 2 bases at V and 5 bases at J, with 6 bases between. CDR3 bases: TGTGCCAGCAGTGAATCCCGTGAGACCCAGTACTTC. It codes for CASSESRETQYF.

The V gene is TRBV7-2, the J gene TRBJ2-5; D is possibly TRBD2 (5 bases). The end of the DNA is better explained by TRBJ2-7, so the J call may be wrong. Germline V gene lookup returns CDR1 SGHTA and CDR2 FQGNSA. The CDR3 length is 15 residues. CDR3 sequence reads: CASSLNGPLRDEQYF. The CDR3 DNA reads TGTGCCAGCAGCTTGAACGGTCCCTTGAGGGACGAGCAGTACTTC.

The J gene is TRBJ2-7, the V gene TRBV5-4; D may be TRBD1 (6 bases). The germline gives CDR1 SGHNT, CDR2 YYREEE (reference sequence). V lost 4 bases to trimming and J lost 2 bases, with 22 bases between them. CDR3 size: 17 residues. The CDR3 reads CASSGTSGKGRTYEQYF. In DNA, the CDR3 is TGTGCCAGCAGCGGGACATCGGGGAAGGGCCGAACCTACGAGCAGTACTTC.

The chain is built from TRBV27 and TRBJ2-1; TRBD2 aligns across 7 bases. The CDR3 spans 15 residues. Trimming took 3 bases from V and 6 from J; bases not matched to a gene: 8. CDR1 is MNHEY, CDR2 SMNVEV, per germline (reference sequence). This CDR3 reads CASSFRRGGGNEQFF. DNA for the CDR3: TGTGCCAGCAGTTTCCGACGGGGCGGGGGCAATGAGCAGTTCTTC.

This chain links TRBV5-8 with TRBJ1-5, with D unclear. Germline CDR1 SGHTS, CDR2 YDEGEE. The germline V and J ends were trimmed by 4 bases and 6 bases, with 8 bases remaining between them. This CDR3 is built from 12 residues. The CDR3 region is CASSGFGQPQHF. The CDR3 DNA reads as TGTGCCAGCAGCGGATTCGGTCAGCCCCAGCATTTT. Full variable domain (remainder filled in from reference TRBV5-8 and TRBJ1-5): EAGVTQSPTHLIKTRGQQATLRCSPISGHTSVYWYQQALGLGLQFLLWYDEGEERNRGNFPPRFSGRQFPNYSSELNVNALELEDSALYLCASSGFGQPQHFGDGTRLSIL.

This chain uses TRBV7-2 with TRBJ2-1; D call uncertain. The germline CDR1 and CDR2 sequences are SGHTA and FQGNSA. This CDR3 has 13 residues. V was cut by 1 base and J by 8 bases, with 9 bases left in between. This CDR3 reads CASSLGPPDEQFF. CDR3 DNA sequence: TGTGCCAGCAGCTTAGGCCCCCCTGATGAGCAGTTCTTC.

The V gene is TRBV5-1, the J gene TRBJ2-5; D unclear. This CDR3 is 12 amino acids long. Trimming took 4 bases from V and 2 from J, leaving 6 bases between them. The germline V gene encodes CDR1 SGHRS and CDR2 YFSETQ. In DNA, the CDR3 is TGCGCCAGCAGCCGAGAACAAGAGACCCAGTACTTC. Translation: CASSREQETQYF.

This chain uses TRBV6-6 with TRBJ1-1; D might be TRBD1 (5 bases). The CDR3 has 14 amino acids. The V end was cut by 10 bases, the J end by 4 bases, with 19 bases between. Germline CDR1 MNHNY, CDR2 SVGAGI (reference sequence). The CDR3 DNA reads TGTGCCACCTACGCCCAGGGAAGGGGCACTGAAGCTTTCTTT. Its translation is CATYAQGRGTEAFF.

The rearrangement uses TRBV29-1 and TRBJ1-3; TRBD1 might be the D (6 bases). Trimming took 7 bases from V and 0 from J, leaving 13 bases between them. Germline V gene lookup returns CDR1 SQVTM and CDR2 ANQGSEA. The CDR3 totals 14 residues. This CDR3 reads CSAEGGISGNTIYF. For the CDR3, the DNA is TGCAGCGCCGAGGGGGGGATCTCTGGAAACACCATATATTTT.

DNA for the CDR3: TGTGCCAGCAGCTTAGAGGGGGCAGGTGGAAACACCATATATTTT. Amino acids: CASSLEGAGGNTIYF. V and J are TRBV7-8 and TRBJ1-3; 7 bases map to TRBD1. CDR1 SGHVS and CDR2 FQNEAQ come from the germline V gene. The CDR3 sequence is 15 residues long. V was pared by 1 base and J by 3 bases, with 3 bases of the junction left unmatched. The whole variable domain, remainder taken from reference TRBV7-8 and TRBJ1-3, is GAGVSQSPRYKVAKRGQDVALRCDPISGHVSLFWYQQALGQGPEFLTYFQNEAQLDKSGLPSDRFFAERPEGSVSTLKIQRTQQEDSAVYLCASSLEGAGGNTIYFGEGSWLTVV.

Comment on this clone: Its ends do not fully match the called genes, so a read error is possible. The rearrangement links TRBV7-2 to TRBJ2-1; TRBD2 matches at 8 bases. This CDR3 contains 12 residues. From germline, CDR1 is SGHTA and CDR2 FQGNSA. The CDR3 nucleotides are TGTGCCAGCAGCTGGAGCGGGAGTGAGAAGTTCTTC. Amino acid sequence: CASSWSGSEKFF.

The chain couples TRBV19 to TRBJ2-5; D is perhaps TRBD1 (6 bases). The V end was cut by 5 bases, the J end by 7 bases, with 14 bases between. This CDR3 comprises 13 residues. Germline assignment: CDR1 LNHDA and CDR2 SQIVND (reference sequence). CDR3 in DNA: TGTGCCAGTAGTCCGGACAGAACATGGACCCAGTACTTC. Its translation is CASSPDRTWTQYF.

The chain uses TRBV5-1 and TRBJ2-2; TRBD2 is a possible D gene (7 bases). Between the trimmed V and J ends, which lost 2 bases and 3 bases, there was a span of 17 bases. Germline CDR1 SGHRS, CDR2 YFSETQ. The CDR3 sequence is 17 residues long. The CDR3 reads CASSLQGGLDYTGELFF. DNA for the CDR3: TGCGCCAGCAGCTTACAGGGAGGACTAGACTACACCGGGGAGCTGTTTTTT. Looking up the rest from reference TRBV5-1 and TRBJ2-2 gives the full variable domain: KAGVTQTPRYLIKTRGQQVTLSCSPISGHRSVSWYQQTPGQGLQFLFEYFSETQRNKGNFPGRFSGRQFSNSRSEMNVSTLELGDSALYLCASSLQGGLDYTGELFFGEGSRLTVL.

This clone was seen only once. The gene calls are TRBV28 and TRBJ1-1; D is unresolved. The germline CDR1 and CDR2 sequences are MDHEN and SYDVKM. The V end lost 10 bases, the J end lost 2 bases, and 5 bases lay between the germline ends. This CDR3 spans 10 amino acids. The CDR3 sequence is CATRNTEAFF. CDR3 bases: TGTGCCACCCGAAACACTGAAGCTTTCTTT.

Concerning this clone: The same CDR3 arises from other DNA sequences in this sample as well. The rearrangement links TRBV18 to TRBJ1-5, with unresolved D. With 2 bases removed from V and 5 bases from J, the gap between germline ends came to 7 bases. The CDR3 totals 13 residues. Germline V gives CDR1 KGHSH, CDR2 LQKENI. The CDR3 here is CASSPGRDQPQHF. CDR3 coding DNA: TGTGCCAGCTCACCAGGGAGAGATCAGCCCCAGCATTTT.

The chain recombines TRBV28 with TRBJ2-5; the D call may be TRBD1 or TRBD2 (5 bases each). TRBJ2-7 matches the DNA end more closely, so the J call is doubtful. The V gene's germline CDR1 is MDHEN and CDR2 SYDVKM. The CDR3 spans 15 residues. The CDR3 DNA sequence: TGTGCCAGCAGTGGGGGAGTTCTCTACTCCTACGAGCAGTACTTC. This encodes CASSGGVLYSYEQYF.

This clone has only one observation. CDR3 residues: CASSFWVSNQPQHF. The CDR3 DNA reads as TGTGCCAGCAGTTTCTGGGTTAGCAATCAGCCCCAGCATTTT. The V call is TRBV28, the J call TRBJ1-5; no firm D call. There are 14 residues in the CDR3. The germline gives CDR1 MDHEN, CDR2 SYDVKM. The germline V and J ends were trimmed by 3 bases and 0 bases, with 6 bases remaining between them.

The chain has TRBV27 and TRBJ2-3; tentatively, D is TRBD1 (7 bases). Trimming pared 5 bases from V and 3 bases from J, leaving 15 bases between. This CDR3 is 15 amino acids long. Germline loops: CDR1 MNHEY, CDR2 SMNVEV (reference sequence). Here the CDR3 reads CASSRPAGGTDTQYF. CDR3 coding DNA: TGTGCCAGCAGTCGGCCGGCAGGGGGGACAGATACGCAGTATTTT.

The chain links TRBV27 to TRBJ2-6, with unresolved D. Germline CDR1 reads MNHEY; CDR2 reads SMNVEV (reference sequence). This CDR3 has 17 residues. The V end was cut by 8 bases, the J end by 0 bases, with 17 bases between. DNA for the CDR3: TGTGCCAGCTTGCAACGCTGGGTTTACTCTGGGGCCAACGTCCTGACTTTC. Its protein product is CASLQRWVYSGANVLTF.

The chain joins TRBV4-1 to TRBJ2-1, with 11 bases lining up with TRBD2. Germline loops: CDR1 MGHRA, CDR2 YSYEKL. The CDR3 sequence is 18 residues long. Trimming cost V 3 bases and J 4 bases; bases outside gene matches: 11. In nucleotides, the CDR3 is TGCGCCAGCAGCCACCCCATAGCGGGAGGGCTCAGATACAATGAGCAGTTCTTC. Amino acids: CASSHPIAGGLRYNEQFF.

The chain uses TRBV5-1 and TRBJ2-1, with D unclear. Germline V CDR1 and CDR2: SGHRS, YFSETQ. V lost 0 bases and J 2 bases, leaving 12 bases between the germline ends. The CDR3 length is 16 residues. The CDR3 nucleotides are TGCGCCAGCAGCTTGGGTGGGAAAAGGGCCTACAATGAGCAGTTCTTC. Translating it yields CASSLGGKRAYNEQFF.

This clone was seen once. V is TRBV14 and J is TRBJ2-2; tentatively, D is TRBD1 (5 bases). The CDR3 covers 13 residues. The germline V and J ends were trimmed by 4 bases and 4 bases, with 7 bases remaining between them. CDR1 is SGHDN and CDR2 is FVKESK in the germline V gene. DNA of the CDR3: TGTGCCAGCAGCCGCCAGGGCACCGGGGAGCTGTTTTTT. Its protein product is CASSRQGTGELFF.

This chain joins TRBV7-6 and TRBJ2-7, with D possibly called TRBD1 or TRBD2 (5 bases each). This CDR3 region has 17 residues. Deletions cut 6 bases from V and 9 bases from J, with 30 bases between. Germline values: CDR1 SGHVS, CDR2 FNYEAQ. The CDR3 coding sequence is TGTGCCAGCAGGGATCCCTACCGGGGCCCTGGTCTGGATGGGCAGTACTTC. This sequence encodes CASRDPYRGPGLDGQYF.